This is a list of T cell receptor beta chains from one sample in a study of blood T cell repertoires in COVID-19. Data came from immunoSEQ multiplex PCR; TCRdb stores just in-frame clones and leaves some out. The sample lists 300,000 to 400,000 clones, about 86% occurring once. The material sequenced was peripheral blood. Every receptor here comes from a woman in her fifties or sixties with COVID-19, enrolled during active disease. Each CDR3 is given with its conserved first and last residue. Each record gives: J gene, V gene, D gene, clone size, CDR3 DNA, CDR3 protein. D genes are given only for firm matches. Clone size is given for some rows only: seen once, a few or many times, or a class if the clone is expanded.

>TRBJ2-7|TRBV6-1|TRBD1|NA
TGTGCCAGCAGCCCCGGGACAGGGATCGAGCAGTACTTC
CASSPGTGIEQYF
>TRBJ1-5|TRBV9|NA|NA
TGTGCCAGCAGCGTAGCGGGTAGCAATCAGCCCCAGCATTTT
CASSVAGSNQPQHF
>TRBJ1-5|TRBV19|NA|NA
TGTGCCAGTAGTTTGACGGGGGGTGCCAGCAATCAGCCCCAGCATTTT
CASSLTGGASNQPQHF
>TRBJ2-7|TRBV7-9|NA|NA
TGTGCCAGCAGCTTAGTAGCGGACGAGCAGTACTTC
CASSLVADEQYF
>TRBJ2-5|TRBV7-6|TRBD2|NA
TGTGCCAGCAGCTCCAATAGCGGGGGGGCAGGGGAGACCCAGTACTTC
CASSSNSGGAGETQYF
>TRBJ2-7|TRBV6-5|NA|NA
TGTGCCAGCAGTTACTCGGGAGGGACAAACGAGCAGTACTTC
CASSYSGGTNEQYF
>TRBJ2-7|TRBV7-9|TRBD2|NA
TGTGCCAGCAGCCCGGGACTAGCGGGGGGAGGCGAGCAGTACTTC
CASSPGLAGGGEQYF
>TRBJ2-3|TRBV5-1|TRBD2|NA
TGCGCCAGCAGCGGGACTAGCGGGGGGGCAACAGATACGCAGTATTTT
CASSGTSGGATDTQYF
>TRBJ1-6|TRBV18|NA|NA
TGTGCCAGCTCTCGACAGGAGGTCGCGGATAATTCACCCCTCCACTTT
CASSRQEVADNSPLHF
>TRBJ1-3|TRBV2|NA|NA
TGTGCCAGCAGTGAAGTTAGACAGCCCTCCTCTGGAAACACCATATATTTT
CASSEVRQPSSGNTIYF
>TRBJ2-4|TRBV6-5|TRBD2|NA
TGTGCCAGTTCTCCGGGCGGGGGAAACATTCAGTACTTC
CASSPGGGNIQYF
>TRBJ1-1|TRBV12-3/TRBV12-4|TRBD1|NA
TGTGCCAGCAGTCTCATAGGGGGCAGTGAAGCTTTCTTT
CASSLIGGSEAFF
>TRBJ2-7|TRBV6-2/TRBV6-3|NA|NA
TGTGCCAGCAGTTACCGGGATTTGTACGAGCAGTACTTC
CASSYRDLYEQYF
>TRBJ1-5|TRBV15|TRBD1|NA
TGTGCCACCAGCAGATCAGGGGGCTGGGGCAATCAGCCCCAGCATTTT
CATSRSGGWGNQPQHF
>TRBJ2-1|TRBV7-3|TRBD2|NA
TGTGCCAGCAGCCTGGGCGGGGGTCCCTACAATGAGCAGTTCTTC
CASSLGGGPYNEQFF
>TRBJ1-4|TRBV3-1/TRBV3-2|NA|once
TGTGCCAGCAGCCAAGACTTAGGGGCTCCTAATGAAAAACTGTTTTTT
CASSQDLGAPNEKLFF
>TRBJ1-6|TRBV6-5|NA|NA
TGTGCCAGCAGTTACTCGATCGTACAGTATAATTCACCCCTCCACTTT
CASSYSIVQYNSPLHF
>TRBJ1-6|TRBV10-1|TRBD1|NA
TGCGCCAGCAGCCTTACCGGGACAGGGAGGTCACCCCTCCACTTT
CASSLTGTGRSPLHF
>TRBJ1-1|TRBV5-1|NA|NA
TGCGCCAGCAGCCCTGGGAGACTGAACACTGAAGCTTTCTTT
CASSPGRLNTEAFF
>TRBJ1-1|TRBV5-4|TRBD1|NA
TGTGCCAGCAGCCGGGGGGGACAGGGGTTCACTGAAGCTTTCTTT
CASSRGGQGFTEAFF
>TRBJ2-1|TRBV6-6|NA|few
TGTGCCAGCACCCCCCCGGGACAGCGGGCGGGTGAGCAGTTCTTC
CASTPPGQRAGEQFF
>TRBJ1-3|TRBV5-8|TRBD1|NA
TGTGCCAGCAGCTCCCGGGACAGGAGCTGGAACACCATATATTTT
CASSSRDRSWNTIYF
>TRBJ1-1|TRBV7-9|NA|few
TGTGCCAGCAGCTCCGGGGTTCACACTGAAGCTTTCTTT
CASSSGVHTEAFF
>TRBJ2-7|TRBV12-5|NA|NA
TGTGCTAGTGGTTTGGCTACAGGTATCGTCGAGCAGTACTTC
CASGLATGIVEQYF
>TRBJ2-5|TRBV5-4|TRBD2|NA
TGTGCCAGCAGCCCGGGACTAGCGGGGATACCGCGAGAGACCCAGTACTTC
CASSPGLAGIPRETQYF
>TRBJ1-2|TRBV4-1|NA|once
TGCGCCAGCAGCCTCCCGGTCCCTTCCCACTATGGCTACACCTTC
CASSLPVPSHYGYTF
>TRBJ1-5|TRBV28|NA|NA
TGTGCCAGCAGTATGACAGACAGCAATCAGCCCCAGCATTTT
CASSMTDSNQPQHF
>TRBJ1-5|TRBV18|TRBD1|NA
TGTGCCAGCTCTCCACAGGGGAATGGCAATCAGCCCCAGCATTTT
CASSPQGNGNQPQHF
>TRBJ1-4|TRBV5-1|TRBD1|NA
TGCGCCAGCAGCTTGGCGACAGGGGATGAAAAACTGTTTTTT
CASSLATGDEKLFF
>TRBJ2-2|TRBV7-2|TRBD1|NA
TGTGCCAGCAGCCCACACATCGGGGACAGTCTAAACACCGGGGAGCTGTTTTTT
CASSPHIGDSLNTGELFF
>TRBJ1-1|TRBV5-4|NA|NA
TGTGCCAGCAGCCCGGACAGTGGGAGCACTGAAGCTTTCTTT
CASSPDSGSTEAFF
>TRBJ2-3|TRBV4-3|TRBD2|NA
TGCGCCAGCAGCTCAAGGTTACTAGCGACGGATACGCAGTATTTT
CASSSRLLATDTQYF
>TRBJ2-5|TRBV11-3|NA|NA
TGTGCCAGCAGCCTCGGTTCAGAGACCCAGTACTTC
CASSLGSETQYF
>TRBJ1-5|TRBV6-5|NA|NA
TGTGCCAGCAGCCGGCTGGCGGATCAGCCCCAGCATTTT
CASSRLADQPQHF
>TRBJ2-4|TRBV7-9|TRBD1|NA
TGTGCCAGCAGACCCAGACAGGGGGCGGAGAACATTCAGTACTTC
CASRPRQGAENIQYF
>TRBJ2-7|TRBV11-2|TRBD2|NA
TGTGCCAGCAGCTTAGCTAGCGGGGGGGATTACGAGCAGTACTTC
CASSLASGGDYEQYF
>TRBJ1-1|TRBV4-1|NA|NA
TGCGCCAGCAGCCACTCAGGGGCAGGTACTGAAGCTTTCTTT
CASSHSGAGTEAFF
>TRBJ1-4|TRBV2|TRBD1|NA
TGTGCCAGTCGGACAGGGGGCTTTGAAAAACTGTTTTTT
CASRTGGFEKLFF
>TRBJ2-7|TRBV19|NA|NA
TGTGCCAGTAGTATTAAGCAGGCCTCCTACGAGCAGTACTTC
CASSIKQASYEQYF
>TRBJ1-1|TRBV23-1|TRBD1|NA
TGCGCCAGCAGTCAATACCTCCCGACAGGGTTGAACACTGAAGCTTTCTTT
CASSQYLPTGLNTEAFF
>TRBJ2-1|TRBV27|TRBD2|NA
TGTGCCAGCAGAATTGGGCGGGGGGGCAACAATGAGCAGTTCTTC
CASRIGRGGNNEQFF
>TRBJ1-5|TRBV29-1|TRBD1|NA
TGCAGCGTTGAGACAGGGGGCGATCAGCCCCAGCATTTT
CSVETGGDQPQHF
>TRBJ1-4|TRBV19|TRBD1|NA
TGTGCCAGCCGGGGGACAGCGAATGAAAAACTGTTTTTT
CASRGTANEKLFF
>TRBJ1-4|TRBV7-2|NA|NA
TGTGCCAGCAGCCCCGACAGTCGTAATGAAAAACTGTTTTTT
CASSPDSRNEKLFF
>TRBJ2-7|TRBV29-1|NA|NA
TGCAGCGTCCGGGACTACGAGCAGTACTTC
CSVRDYEQYF
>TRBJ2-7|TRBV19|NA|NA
TGTGCCAGTAGTCCAGGCACGGGGGCCTACGAGCAGTACTTC
CASSPGTGAYEQYF
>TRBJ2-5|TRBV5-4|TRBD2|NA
TGTGCCAGCAGCGCCGGGACTAGCGGGGGAGCTTCGTACCAAGAGACCCAGTACTTC
CASSAGTSGGASYQETQYF
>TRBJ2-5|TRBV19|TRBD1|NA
TGTGCCAGTAGTATCTCGACAGGGGGTGAGACCCAGTACTTC
CASSISTGGETQYF
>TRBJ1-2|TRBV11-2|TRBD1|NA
TGTGCCAGCAGCTCCCTCAGATCAGGGACAGGGGCTTGGTATGGCTACACCTTC
CASSSLRSGTGAWYGYTF
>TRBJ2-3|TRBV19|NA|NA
TGTGCCAGTAGCTCCCCCCCCGGGGGCACAGATACGCAGTATTTT
CASSSPPGGTDTQYF